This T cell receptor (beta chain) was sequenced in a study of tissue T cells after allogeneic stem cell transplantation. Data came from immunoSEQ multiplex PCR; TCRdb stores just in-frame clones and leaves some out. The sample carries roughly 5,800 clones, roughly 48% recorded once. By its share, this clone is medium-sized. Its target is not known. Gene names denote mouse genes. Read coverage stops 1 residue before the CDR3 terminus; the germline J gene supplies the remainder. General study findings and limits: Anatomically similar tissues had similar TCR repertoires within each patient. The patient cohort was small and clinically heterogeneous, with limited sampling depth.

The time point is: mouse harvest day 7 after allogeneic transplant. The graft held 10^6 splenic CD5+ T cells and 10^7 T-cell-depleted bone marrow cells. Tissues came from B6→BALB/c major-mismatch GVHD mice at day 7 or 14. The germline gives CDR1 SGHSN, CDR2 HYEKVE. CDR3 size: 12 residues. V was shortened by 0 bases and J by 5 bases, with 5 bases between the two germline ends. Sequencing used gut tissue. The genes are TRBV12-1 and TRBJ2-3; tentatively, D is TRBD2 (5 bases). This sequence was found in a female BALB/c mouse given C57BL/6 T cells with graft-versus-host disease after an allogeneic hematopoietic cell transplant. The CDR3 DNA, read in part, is TGTGCCAGCTCTCTCCTGGGAGAAACGCTGTAT. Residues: CASSLLGETLY. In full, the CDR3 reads CASSLLGETLYF.